Below are 15 T cell receptor beta chains sequenced from a single sample in a study of tumor-infiltrating lymphocytes in oesophageal squamous cell carcinoma. TCRdb called the PCR reads again in MiXCR, with one record for every CDR3 protein. The sample lists 16,000 or so distinct CDR3 sequences, 53% occurring once. Material: esophageal tumor tissue. The source of these receptors is a male donor with esophageal squamous cell carcinoma.

This clonotype rates as medium-sized (0.01 to 0.1%). This chain joins TRBV11-3 and TRBJ2-5, with D perhaps matching TRBD1 (6 bases). Germline V gives CDR1 SGHNT, CDR2 YENEEA. V shed 4 bases and J shed 1 base, with 16 bases lying between them. CDR3 size: 16 residues. In DNA form, the CDR3 reads TGTGCCAGCAGCTCAGGTACAGGGCGATCCCAAGAGACCCAGTACTTC. Residues: CASSSGTGRSQETQYF.

This chain uses TRBV7-8 with TRBJ2-1; the D gene could be TRBD1 or TRBD2 (5 bases each). The J call may be mistaken, given a closer DNA end match to TRBJ2-7. The CDR3 sequence is 13 residues long. Germline V gene data show CDR1 as SGHVS and CDR2 as FQNEAQ. CDR3 region: CASSRGTSYEQYF. The CDR3 DNA sequence: TGTGCCAGCAGCCGGGGCACCTCCTACGAGCAGTACTTC.

In this sample, this clonotype turned up a few times. The chain is built from TRBV7-9 and TRBJ2-1, with D uncertain. The germline CDR1 and CDR2 sequences are SEHNR and FQNEAQ (reference sequence). Trimming stripped 6 bases from V and 6 bases from J, with 6 bases between. This CDR3 contains 11 residues. The CDR3 here is CASRISNEQFF. The CDR3 DNA follows: TGTGCCAGCAGGATTTCCAATGAGCAGTTCTTC.

This clonotype was seen at least ten times. V usage is TRBV4-3 and J usage is TRBJ2-1; perhaps TRBD2 as D (6 bases). The CDR3 has 16 amino acids. Germline V gives CDR1 LGHNA, CDR2 YSLEER. The V gene lost 4 bases and the J gene lost 0 bases, with 13 bases spanning the gap. In DNA form, the CDR3 reads TGCGCCAGCAGCCGGGACTGGGGTAGCTCCTACAATGAGCAGTTCTTC. Translation: CASSRDWGSSYNEQFF.

In regard to this clonotype: This is likely a read error, given that the CDR3 carries no conserved phenylalanine or tryptophan at its end. No DNA is shown, since the ends of the CDR3 on it are uncertain; the CDR3 is the one TCRdb lists. This rearrangement joins TRBV25-1 to TRBJ2-7; the table's TRBD1 call for D was not verified on the DNA. The germline gives CDR1 MGHDK, CDR2 SYGVNS. Ends included, the CDR3 has 18 residues. The CDR3 reads CASSGDLGQGRYGYTFGS.

This clonotype was observed at least ten times. The V gene is TRBV5-1, the J gene TRBJ2-2, with 8 bases matching TRBD2. CDR1 and CDR2 (germline): SGHRS, YFSETQ. The CDR3 is 16 residues long. The ends lost 0 bases at V and 1 base at J; junction bases unmatched: 2. The CDR3 is CASSLVLAGNTGELFF. The CDR3 nucleotides are TGCGCCAGCAGCTTGGTTCTAGCGGGGAACACCGGGGAGCTGTTTTTT.

By its share, this clonotype is medium-sized. The CDR3 loop reads CASSDSVVNEQFF. CDR3 DNA: TGTGCCAGCAGTGATTCAGTAGTCAATGAGCAGTTCTTC. V usage is TRBV6-1 and J usage is TRBJ2-1; no clear D. The germline gives CDR1 MNHNS, CDR2 SASEGT. This CDR3 spans 13 amino acids. Trimming pared 3 bases from V and 6 bases from J, leaving 9 bases between.

Comment on this clonotype: At one boundary the junction diverges from the germline segment, which might be a read error. The chain couples TRBV7-6 to TRBJ2-5; the D is unclear. Near its end, the DNA agrees better with TRBJ2-1, so the J call may be wrong. The CDR3 sequence is 13 residues long. Germline lookup yields CDR1 SGHVS and CDR2 FNYEAQ. The DNA of the CDR3 is TGTGCTAGCAGCTTAGTATCCAACATTGAGCAGTTCTTC. Protein: CASSLVSNIEQFF.

The chain carries TRBV7-2 and TRBJ2-5; TRBD2 matches 9 bases. Germline assignment: CDR1 SGHTA and CDR2 FQGNSA. CDR3 length: 15 amino acids. Germline trimming cut 5 bases from V and 11 bases from J; bases unmatched to any gene: 15. CDR3 nucleotide sequence: TGTGCCAGCAGCCATCTAGCGGGGTACTCCAATGAGCAGTACTTC. Protein product: CASSHLAGYSNEQYF.

This clonotype was recorded once. The rearrangement joins TRBV7-3 to TRBJ2-1, with a weak D call TRBD2 (6 bases). V lost 2 bases and J 4 bases, leaving 9 bases between the germline ends. This CDR3 region has 14 residues. Germline V gene sequence: CDR1 SGHTA, CDR2 FQGTGA. The CDR3 loop reads CASSLGGIYNEQFF. Written as DNA, the CDR3 is TGTGCCAGCAGCTTAGGGGGGATTTACAATGAGCAGTTCTTC.

The chain joins TRBV6-2 or TRBV6-3 to TRBJ2-7; weak D call: TRBD1 (5 bases). Germline values: CDR1 MNHEY, CDR2 SVGEGT. This CDR3 is built from 14 residues. V lost 0 bases, J lost 4 bases, and 10 bases lay in between. As DNA, the CDR3 is TGTGCCAGCAGTTACTCGGAAGCAGGGTACGAGCAGTACTTC. Translating it yields CASSYSEAGYEQYF.

This clonotype was seen many times. The chain recombines TRBV19 with TRBJ2-1; no clear D. From germline, CDR1 is LNHDA and CDR2 SQIVND (reference sequence). V lost 1 base to trimming and J lost 9 bases, with 7 bases between them. The CDR3 is made up of 12 amino acids. The CDR3 region is CASSIAFPEQFF. The CDR3 region has the DNA TGTGCCAGTAGTATAGCATTTCCTGAGCAGTTCTTC.

This clonotype occurred many times. The rearrangement joins TRBV12-3 or TRBV12-4 to TRBJ2-1; maybe TRBD2 (6 bases). Trimming pared 8 bases from V and 1 base from J, leaving 15 bases between. There are 15 residues in the CDR3. CDR3 in DNA: TGTGCCAGCGGTGCGTTGGCGGGATCCTACAATGAGCAGTTCTTC. It encodes CASGALAGSYNEQFF.

The J gene is TRBJ2-1, the V gene TRBV24-1; maybe TRBD1 (6 bases). The DNA end favors TRBJ2-7, so the J call may be wrong. This CDR3 comprises 13 residues. Germline V gene lookup returns CDR1 KGHDR and CDR2 SFDVKD. CDR3 amino acids: CATSEGTPKKQYF. CDR3 bases: TGTGCCACCAGTGAGGGGACACCGAAGAAGCAGTACTTC.

By frequency in the sample, this clonotype is medium-sized (0.01 to 0.1%). The rearrangement joins TRBV7-2 to TRBJ1-4; tentative D call: TRBD1 (6 bases). This CDR3 comprises 16 residues. CDR1 and CDR2 (germline): SGHTA, FQGNSA. V lost 0 bases to trimming and J lost 4 bases, with 12 bases between them. The CDR3: CASSLAVGALNEKLFF. The CDR3 DNA is TGTGCCAGCAGCTTAGCTGTGGGGGCCCTTAATGAAAAACTGTTTTTT.